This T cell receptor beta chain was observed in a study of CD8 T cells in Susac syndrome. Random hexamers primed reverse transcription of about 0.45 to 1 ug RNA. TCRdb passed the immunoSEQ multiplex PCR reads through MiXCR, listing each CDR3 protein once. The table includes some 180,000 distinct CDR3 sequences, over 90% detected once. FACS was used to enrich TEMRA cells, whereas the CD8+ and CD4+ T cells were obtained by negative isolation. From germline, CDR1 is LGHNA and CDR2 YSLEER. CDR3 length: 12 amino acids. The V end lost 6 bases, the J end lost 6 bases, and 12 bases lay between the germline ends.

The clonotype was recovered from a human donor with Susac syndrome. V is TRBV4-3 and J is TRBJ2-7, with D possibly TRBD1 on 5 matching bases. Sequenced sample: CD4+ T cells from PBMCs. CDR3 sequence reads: CASSDSTSEQYF. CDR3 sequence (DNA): TGCGCCAGCAGTGACAGTACCTCCGAGCAGTACTTC.